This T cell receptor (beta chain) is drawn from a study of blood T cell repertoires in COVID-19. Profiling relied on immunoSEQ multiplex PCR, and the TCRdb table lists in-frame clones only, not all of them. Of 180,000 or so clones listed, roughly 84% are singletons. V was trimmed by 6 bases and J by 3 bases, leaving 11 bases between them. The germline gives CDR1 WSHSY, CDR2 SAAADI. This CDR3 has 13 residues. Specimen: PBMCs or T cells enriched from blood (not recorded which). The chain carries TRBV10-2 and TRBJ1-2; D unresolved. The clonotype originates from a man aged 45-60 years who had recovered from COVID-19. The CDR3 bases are TGCGCCAGCAGATCAACTCTGGACTATGGCTACACCTTC. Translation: CASRSTLDYGYTF.